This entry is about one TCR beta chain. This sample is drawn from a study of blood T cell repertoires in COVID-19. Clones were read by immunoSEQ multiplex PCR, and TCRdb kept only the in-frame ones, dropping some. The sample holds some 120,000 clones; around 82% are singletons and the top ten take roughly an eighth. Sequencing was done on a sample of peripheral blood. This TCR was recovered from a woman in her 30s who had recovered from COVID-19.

As DNA, the CDR3 is TGTGCCAGCAGCCAAACATGGGGCGGAACCGGGGAGCTGTTTTTT. It specifies CASSQTWGGTGELFF. The chain joins TRBV14 to TRBJ2-2; possible D gene TRBD1, 5 bases. V gave up 2 bases and J gave up 5 bases, with 12 bases separating them. Germline CDR1 and CDR2: SGHDN and FVKESK. CDR3 length: 15 amino acids.